This T cell receptor beta chain was observed in a study of radiotherapy plus CTLA-4 blockade in lung cancer. Study overall: Objective responses occurred in 18% of patients; about 34% had disease control.

Some clones are missing from TCRdb's copy, which holds only in-frame ones; the method was immunoSEQ multiplex PCR. The sample contains 81,000 or so clones, under 90% of which appear only once. Points from the study as a whole: Researchers report tumor-derived TCR clones expanding in blood after radiotherapy plus ipilimumab.

The table lists this clone with a count of one. Its antigen remains unknown. CDR1 SEHNR and CDR2 FQNEAQ come from the germline V gene (reference sequence). CDR3 length: 15 residues. The sample consisted of peripheral blood, taken from a patient treated with radiotherapy plus ipilimumab. The clonotype comes from a human donor with non-small cell lung cancer who had stable disease on radiotherapy plus ipilimumab. The chain joins TRBV7-9 to TRBJ2-5; either TRBD1 or TRBD2 may fit D (5 bases each). The J call may be wrong; the DNA end is better matched by TRBJ2-7. The CDR3 loop reads CASSLGGTKAVEQYF. CDR3 DNA sequence: TGTGCCAGCAGCTTAGGGGGGACCAAGGCCGTCGAGCAGTACTTC.